What follows are 22 T cell receptor beta chains derived from one specimen sequenced in a study of blood T cell repertoires in COVID-19. The data were produced by immunoSEQ multiplex PCR, yet TCRdb's version contains in-frame clones alone and is incomplete. The data show about 200,000 clones, with over 75% seen just once and approximately 5.4% held by the top ten. Sequenced sample: peripheral blood. These receptors all stem from a human donor in a cohort sampled during active COVID-19.

This clone was observed many times. Other DNA sequences in this specimen translate into the identical CDR3. The V gene is TRBV27, the J gene TRBJ1-2, with TRBD1 as a possible D gene (5 bases). There are 17 residues in the CDR3. V gave up 3 bases and J gave up 3 bases, with 20 bases separating them. Germline V gives CDR1 MNHEY, CDR2 SMNVEV (reference sequence). CDR3 nucleotides: TGTGCCAGCAGTTTCACAACCGAAGGGGCGCGGTACTATGGCTACACCTTC. Its protein product is CASSFTTEGARYYGYTF.

The chain carries TRBV4-3 and TRBJ2-7, with TRBD1 identical over 12 bases. With V trimmed by 4 bases and J by 5 bases, 9 bases remained unmatched. The germline CDR1 and CDR2 sequences are LGHNA and YSLEER. The CDR3 has 16 residues. The CDR3, as DNA: TGCGCCAGCAGCCCAGACTCTGGGACAGGGGGCAACGAGCAGTACTTC. This translates into CASSPDSGTGGNEQYF.

This clone turned up a few times. V and J are TRBV5-6 and TRBJ1-5; D unresolved. The CDR3 is 13 residues long. V gave up 4 bases and J gave up 4 bases, with 9 bases separating them. The V gene's germline CDR1 is SGHDT and CDR2 YYEEEE. The DNA for the CDR3 is TGTGCCAGCAGCATAACTGGTAATCAGCCCCAGCATTTT. Amino acids: CASSITGNQPQHF.

V gene TRBV5-3 combines with J gene TRBJ2-3; D might be TRBD2 (5 bases). TRBV5-3 is an ORF for which the function is uncertain. This CDR3 contains 13 residues. The V and J ends lost 4 bases and 4 bases respectively, with 10 bases between them. The CDR3, as DNA: TGTGCCAGAAGCGCCCGGGGATCAGATACGCAGTATTTT. It is translated as CARSARGSDTQYF.

The chain links TRBV4-2 to TRBJ2-1; D might be TRBD1 (6 bases). CDR3 length equals 15 residues. Germline assignment: CDR1 LGHNA and CDR2 YNFKEQ. Trimming took 1 base from V and 5 from J, leaving 12 bases between them. This CDR3 is CASSQGKGHNNEQFF. The CDR3 DNA sequence: TGTGCCAGCAGCCAAGGGAAGGGACATAACAATGAGCAGTTCTTC.

The chain links TRBV7-9 to TRBJ1-4, with unresolved D. The CDR3 loop spans 15 amino acids. CDR1 SEHNR and CDR2 FQNEAQ come from the germline V gene (reference sequence). Trimming pared 5 bases from V and 5 bases from J, leaving 15 bases between. The CDR3 DNA reads as TGTGCCAGCAGCCAACCGGCAGCCGGGAATGAAAAACTGTTTTTT. It codes for CASSQPAAGNEKLFF.

This clone was picked up a small number of times. The V gene is TRBV10-3, the J gene TRBJ2-7, with 7 positions matching TRBD1. With 3 bases clipped from V and 4 bases from J, the junction kept 6 bases outside the gene matches. The germline V gene has CDR1 ENHRY and CDR2 SYGVKD. The CDR3 is 14 amino acids. This CDR3 reads CAISDGTAAYEQYF. The DNA for the CDR3 is TGTGCCATCAGTGACGGGACAGCAGCTTACGAGCAGTACTTC.

The V gene is TRBV28, the J gene TRBJ1-5; D unclear. Trimming took off 3 bases at V and 0 bases at J, with 9 bases between the two ends. The CDR3 has 15 amino acids. Germline loops: CDR1 MDHEN, CDR2 SYDVKM. The CDR3 bases are TGTGCCAGCAGTTTTTCCGGTACTAGCAATCAGCCCCAGCATTTT. It codes for CASSFSGTSNQPQHF.

This chain uses TRBV19 with TRBJ1-2; D is ambiguous. Germline values: CDR1 LNHDA, CDR2 SQIVND (reference sequence). Trimming pared 5 bases from V and 3 bases from J, leaving 10 bases between. There are 13 residues in the CDR3. CDR3 sequence reads: CASSPSGYYGYTF. CDR3 nucleotides: TGTGCCAGTAGTCCTAGCGGGTACTATGGCTACACCTTC.

J is TRBJ1-2 and V is TRBV3-1 (or the pseudogene TRBV3-2); D may be TRBD1 (6 bases). CDR1 and CDR2 (germline): LGHDT, YNNKEL (reference sequence). This CDR3 has 15 residues. With 0 bases removed from V and 3 bases from J, the gap between germline ends came to 11 bases. The CDR3 here is CASSQDPTGYYGYTF. In DNA, the CDR3 is TGTGCCAGCAGCCAAGATCCCACAGGGTACTATGGCTACACCTTC.

The chain uses TRBV28 and TRBJ1-6; 7 positions match TRBD1. CDR1 and CDR2 from the germline V gene are MDHEN and SYDVKM. The V segment lost 1 base and the J segment 7 bases; nucleotides outside the gene matches: 4. The CDR3 has 15 residues. The CDR3 protein is CASSLSRQGNSPLHF. CDR3 sequence (DNA): TGTGCCAGCAGTTTATCTAGACAGGGAAATTCACCCCTCCACTTT.

The CDR3 DNA sequence: TGTGCCAGCGCCGATAGCGGGAGCTACAATGAGCAGTTCTTC. Protein product: CASADSGSYNEQFF. The rearrangement links TRBV27 to TRBJ2-1; 9 nucleotides align to TRBD2. Germline CDR1 and CDR2: MNHEY and SMNVEV (reference sequence). CDR3 length: 14 residues. V dropped 8 bases and J dropped 3; count of bases not matched to a gene: 5.

The chain joins TRBV4-3 to TRBJ2-7, with TRBD2 as a possible D gene (5 bases). The length of the CDR3 is 16 residues. Trimming stripped 0 bases from V and 0 bases from J, with 12 bases between. The germline CDR1 and CDR2 sequences are LGHNA and YSLEER. CDR3 loop: CASSQDHPGTSYEQYF. For the CDR3, the DNA is TGCGCCAGCAGCCAAGATCATCCGGGAACCTCCTACGAGCAGTACTTC.

The count of this clone is one. CDR3 region: CASSPTGINTQYF. The CDR3 region has the DNA TGCGCCAGCAGCCCGACAGGGATCAATACGCAGTATTTT. The J gene is TRBJ2-3, the V gene TRBV5-1; 7 nucleotides match TRBD1. The CDR3 covers 13 residues. Losses at the gene ends were 4 bases for V and 7 bases for J; bases not matched to a gene: 6. CDR1 and CDR2 (germline): SGHRS, YFSETQ.

The chain recombines TRBV19 with TRBJ2-7; 7 nucleotides align to TRBD1. Germline CDR1 reads LNHDA; CDR2 reads SQIVND (reference sequence). V was pared by 5 bases and J by 0 bases, with 10 bases of the junction left unmatched. The CDR3 has 16 residues. The CDR3 spells CASSPTRQGLSYEQYF. CDR3 bases: TGTGCCAGTAGTCCGACCCGACAGGGCCTCTCCTACGAGCAGTACTTC. The whole variable domain, filled in from reference TRBV19 and TRBJ2-7, reads DGGITQSPKYLFRKEGQNVTLSCEQNLNHDAMYWYRQDPGQGLRLIYYSQIVNDFQKGDIAEGYSVSREKKESFPLTVTSAQKNPTAFYLCASSPTRQGLSYEQYFGPGTRLTVT.

The J gene is TRBJ1-3, the V gene TRBV18; no clear D. The CDR3 covers 14 residues. The germline V gene encodes CDR1 KGHSH and CDR2 LQKENI. V lost 4 bases, J lost 6 bases, and 13 bases lay in between. CDR3 sequence reads: CASSRFRGKNTIYF. The CDR3 nucleotides are TGTGCCAGCTCACGTTTCAGAGGAAAAAACACCATATATTTT.

CDR3 sequence (DNA): TGTGCCAGCAGTCCGAGGGAGGGAGGCTTATCTGGCTACACCTTC. This codes for CASSPREGGLSGYTF. The V gene is TRBV6-5, the J gene TRBJ1-2; no clear D gene. V shed 5 bases and J shed 7 bases, with 20 bases lying between them. The CDR3 sequence is 15 residues long. Germline CDR1 and CDR2: MNHEY and SVGAGI.

The chain combines TRBV5-4 with TRBJ2-4, with 8 bases fitting TRBD1. Germline V CDR1 and CDR2: SGHNT, YYREEE (reference sequence). V lost 0 bases and J lost 8; bases outside the gene matches: 1. The CDR3 is 13 amino acids. CDR3 region: CASSLDRGDIQYF. The DNA of the CDR3 is TGTGCCAGCAGCTTGGACAGGGGGGACATTCAGTACTTC.

The chain uses TRBV5-1 and TRBJ2-5, with 9 bases matching TRBD1. Trimming cost V 0 bases and J 2 bases; bases outside gene matches: 5. This CDR3 has 16 residues. Germline values: CDR1 SGHRS, CDR2 YFSETQ. The CDR3 nucleotides are TGCGCCAGCAGCTTGGCCGGGACAGGGCTTCAAGAGACCCAGTACTTC. Protein: CASSLAGTGLQETQYF.

CDR3 DNA sequence: TGCGCCAGCAGCCCGGTCCCGGGACTGGATCAGCCCCAGCATTTT. It codes for CASSPVPGLDQPQHF. The chain is built from TRBV5-1 and TRBJ1-5; possible D gene TRBD1, 5 bases. Trimming removed 4 bases at V and 5 bases at J, with 16 bases between. This CDR3 is built from 15 residues. CDR1 SGHRS and CDR2 YFSETQ come from the germline V gene.

The chain employs TRBV9 and TRBJ1-2; 7 nucleotides line up with TRBD1. The length of the CDR3 is 15 residues. V was pared by 2 bases and J by 8 bases, with 12 bases of the junction left unmatched. Germline loops: CDR1 SGDLS, CDR2 YYNGEE. Here the CDR3 reads CASSVPPDRKDGYTF. The CDR3 DNA sequence: TGTGCCAGCAGCGTTCCCCCGGACAGGAAGGACGGCTACACCTTC.

The rearrangement uses TRBV7-2 and TRBJ2-3, with D tentatively TRBD2 (5 bases). Germline V gene data show CDR1 as SGHTA and CDR2 as FQGNSA. The CDR3 covers 15 residues. The ends were cut back, 2 bases at V and 0 bases at J, with 9 bases in the middle. The CDR3 region is CASSLRTPSTDTQYF. CDR3 DNA sequence: TGTGCCAGCAGCTTAAGGACTCCTAGCACAGATACGCAGTATTTT.